This TCR beta chain stems from a study of patients and donors after allogeneic stem cell transplantation. A single record per CDR3 protein comes from TCRdb applying MiXCR to the RT-PCR reads. Here the sample spans about 960,000 distinct CDR3 sequences, more than 15% being singletons. This clonotype has at least ten counts. The sequencing sample was made of blood, either unsorted or a sorted T cell fraction (not recorded which). This TCR came from a human donor who was either an allogeneic HSCT recipient or a stem cell or donor lymphocyte infusion donor (not recorded which). It is not recorded whose cells these are; they may come from a transplant donor.

The CDR3 loop is CSVGGGTGELFF. The CDR3 DNA is TGCAGCGTTGGAGGGGGCACCGGGGAGCTGTTTTTT. J is TRBJ2-2 and V is TRBV29-1; perhaps TRBD1 as D (6 bases). CDR3 length: 12 residues. Trimming took off 4 bases at V and 4 bases at J, with 7 bases between the two ends. In germline, CDR1 is SQVTM, CDR2 ANQGSEA.